Each of the 14 T cell receptor beta chains below was sequenced from the same sample in a study of blood T cell repertoires in COVID-19. TCRdb's table, derived via immunoSEQ multiplex PCR, lists solely in-frame clones and lacks some. The sample includes around 200,000 clones, approximately 90% of them seen just once. Sample: peripheral blood. Every receptor here comes from a man aged 45 to 65 with acute or convalescent COVID-19.

This sequence joins TRBV18 and TRBJ2-7; TRBD2 matches at 8 bases. Germline-derived CDR1 and CDR2 are KGHSH and LQKENI. Losses at the gene ends were 6 bases for V and 5 bases for J; bases not matched to a gene: 6. The CDR3 spans 13 residues. DNA for the CDR3: TGTGCCAGCTCTGGCGGGGGGATAAACGAGCAGTACTTC. Protein product: CASSGGGINEQYF.

The DNA of the CDR3 is TGTGCCAGTAGAGATAGCGGGGTCCTCTCCTACAATGAGCAGTTCTTC. As protein: CASRDSGVLSYNEQFF. This chain joins TRBV19 and TRBJ2-1; TRBD2 matches at 8 bases. The CDR3 has 16 residues. V lost 6 bases to trimming and J lost 0 bases; unmatched junction nucleotides: 7. CDR1 is LNHDA, CDR2 SQIVND, per germline (reference sequence).

V gene TRBV20-1 combines with J gene TRBJ2-2, with TRBD2 as a possible D gene (5 bases). V shed 3 bases and J shed 0 bases, with 8 bases lying between them. Germline loops: CDR1 DFQATT, CDR2 SNEGSKA (reference sequence). This CDR3 spans 14 amino acids. The CDR3 is CSASSGTNTGELFF. Here the CDR3 DNA reads TGCAGTGCTAGTTCCGGGACGAACACCGGGGAGCTGTTTTTT.

The genes are TRBV9 and TRBJ2-1; D possibly corresponds to TRBD2 (5 bases). Looked up from germline, CDR1 is SGDLS and CDR2 is YYNGEE. The V and J ends lost 7 bases and 10 bases respectively, with 18 bases between them. CDR3 length equals 13 residues. CDR3: CASSGGRPAEQFF. In nucleotides, the CDR3 is TGTGCCAGCTCCGGCGGGCGACCGGCGGAGCAGTTCTTC.

The chain links TRBV6-6 to TRBJ1-3; tentative D call: TRBD1 (5 bases). V lost 4 bases to trimming and J lost 3 bases, with 10 bases between them. This CDR3 region has 14 residues. Germline values: CDR1 MNHNY, CDR2 SVGAGI (reference sequence). In nucleotides, the CDR3 is TGTGCCAGCAGTTCCCTAGGGGTTGGAAACACCATATATTTT. Amino acid sequence: CASSSLGVGNTIYF.

The chain links TRBV9 to TRBJ2-7, with TRBD2 as a possible D gene (7 bases). Germline CDR1 is SGDLS and CDR2 is YYNGEE. This CDR3 region has 15 residues. Trimming removed 4 bases from V and 3 bases from J, with 17 bases in between. The CDR3 loop is CASSPTVGGGYEQYF. The CDR3 DNA reads TGTGCCAGCAGCCCAACCGTGGGAGGGGGCTACGAGCAGTACTTC.

The chain combines TRBV3-1 (or the pseudogene TRBV3-2) with TRBJ1-6; 8 nucleotides match TRBD1. CDR1 and CDR2 from the germline V gene are LGHDT and YNNKEL (reference sequence). The CDR3 covers 15 residues. V trimming: 0 bases; J trimming: 7 bases; junction bases outside the gene matches: 2. The CDR3 DNA sequence: TGTGCCAGCAGCCAAGAATGGACAGGGAATTCACCCCTCCACTTT. The encoded protein is CASSQEWTGNSPLHF.

The chain combines TRBV6-5 with TRBJ1-4; 7 bases align to TRBD1. Per germline, CDR1 MNHEY and CDR2 SVGAGI. The CDR3 consists of 13 residues. Trimming cost V 4 bases and J 5 bases; bases outside gene matches: 1. The DNA of the CDR3 is TGTGCCAGCAGTTTGACAGGGAATGAAAAACTGTTTTTT. Protein: CASSLTGNEKLFF.

This clone has only one observation. This chain connects TRBV19 to TRBJ1-5; D possibly corresponds to TRBD1 (6 bases). V dropped 4 bases and J dropped 7 bases, with 23 bases sitting between them. Germline lookup yields CDR1 LNHDA and CDR2 SQIVND (reference sequence). This CDR3 has 17 amino acids. CDR3 DNA sequence: TGTGCCAGTAGTACTGGTTGGGGGCAGGGGATATTACAGCCCCAGCATTTT. Translated: CASSTGWGQGILQPQHF.

This clone was seen a single time. The chain uses TRBV5-1 and TRBJ1-3; D gene ambiguous. Germline V gives CDR1 SGHRS, CDR2 YFSETQ. V lost 3 bases to trimming and J lost 0 bases, with 10 bases between them. The CDR3 covers 15 residues. The CDR3 DNA is TGCGCCAGCAGCTCATCAAGCCTCTCTGGAAACACCATATATTTT. Protein sequence: CASSSSSLSGNTIYF.

This clone was detected only a few times. The V gene is TRBV27, the J gene TRBJ1-2; D unclear. V dropped 2 bases and J dropped 7 bases, with 11 bases sitting between them. Germline V lookup: CDR1 MNHEY, CDR2 SMNVEV (reference sequence). This CDR3 has 13 residues. CDR3 coding DNA: TGTGCCAGCAGTTTACTCCCCGGGTCTGGCTACACCTTC. This sequence encodes CASSLLPGSGYTF.

The chain employs TRBV7-2 and TRBJ2-7; D not resolved. The V end was cut by 2 bases, the J end by 4 bases, with 9 bases between. The germline CDR1 and CDR2 sequences are SGHTA and FQGNSA. There are 13 residues in the CDR3. CDR3 DNA sequence: TGTGCCAGCAGCTTAAGCACCCCTTACGAGCAGTACTTC. The encoded protein is CASSLSTPYEQYF.

This clone was recorded a few times. The chain links TRBV3-1 (or the pseudogene TRBV3-2) to TRBJ2-3; D is possibly TRBD2 (5 bases). CDR3 size: 18 residues. Trimming left V 0 bases short and J 2 bases short, with 18 bases between. The germline V gene has CDR1 LGHDT and CDR2 YNNKEL (reference sequence). In nucleotides, the CDR3 is TGTGCCAGCAGCCAAGAGTGGGATGCGAGGGCCTACACAGATACGCAGTATTTT. It yields the protein CASSQEWDARAYTDTQYF.

The V and J genes are TRBV4-1 and TRBJ2-4, with D unclear. V dropped 0 bases and J dropped 4 bases, with 4 bases sitting between them. From germline, CDR1 is MGHRA and CDR2 YSYEKL. The CDR3 consists of 13 residues. The CDR3 loop is CASSQDQKNIQYF. Here the CDR3 DNA reads TGCGCCAGCAGCCAAGATCAGAAAAACATTCAGTACTTC.